The T cell receptor (beta chain) described here comes from a study of T-cell memory formation after mild COVID-19. Broader study findings: Later expanders leaned CD4+, whereas day 15 to 85 contracting clones were balanced CD4/CD8.

To note about this clonotype: Its antigen is still unknown.

Germline V gene data show CDR1 as DFQATT and CDR2 as SNEGSKA (reference sequence). The CDR3 contains 15 residues. V lost 5 bases and J lost 8; bases outside the gene matches: 14. A single record per CDR3 protein comes from TCRdb applying MiXCR to the 5' RACE reads. The sample lists about 360,000 distinct CDR3 sequences, 13% to 15% occurring once. This clonotype originated in a young man who had mild COVID-19 (a few samples of this study predate the infection). Cell type and time point are not known. The sequencing input was PBMCs or a T cell subset sorted from them (not recorded which). The gene calls are TRBV20-1 and TRBJ2-1; 8 bases align to TRBD1. CDR3 bases: TGCAGTGCTCTCGATGGGGACAGGCGGTGGGATGAGCAGTTCTTC. Residues: CSALDGDRRWDEQFF.